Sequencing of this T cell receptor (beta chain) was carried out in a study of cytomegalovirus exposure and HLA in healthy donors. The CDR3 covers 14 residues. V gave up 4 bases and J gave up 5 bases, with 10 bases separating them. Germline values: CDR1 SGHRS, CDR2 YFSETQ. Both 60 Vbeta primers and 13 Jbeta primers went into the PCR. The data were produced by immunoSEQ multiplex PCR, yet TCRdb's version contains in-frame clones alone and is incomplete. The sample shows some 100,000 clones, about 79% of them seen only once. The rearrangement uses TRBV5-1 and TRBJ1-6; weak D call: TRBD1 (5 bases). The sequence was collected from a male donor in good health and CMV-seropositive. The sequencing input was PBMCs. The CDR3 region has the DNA TGCGCCAGCAGCGGAGGGACCGATAATTCACCCCTCCACTTT. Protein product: CASSGGTDNSPLHF.